What follows are 11 T cell receptor beta chains derived from one specimen sequenced in a study of T cell changes during pregnancy in multiple sclerosis. The protocol was immunoSEQ multiplex PCR, while the TCRdb copy is restricted to in-frame clones and leaves out a portion. The table lists more than 65,000 clones, around 90% of them singletons. Specimen: peripheral blood, collected in the first trimester of pregnancy. All receptors come from a female donor with multiple sclerosis, enrolled in a pregnancy study.

The chain is built from TRBV10-2 and TRBJ1-2; maybe TRBD1 (6 bases). This CDR3 comprises 14 residues. The germline V gene has CDR1 WSHSY and CDR2 SAAADI. With 3 bases removed from V and 5 bases from J, the gap between germline ends came to 13 bases. The CDR3 DNA reads TGCGCCAGCAGTGACCGACAGGAAACTTATGGCTACACCTTC. Its protein product is CASSDRQETYGYTF.

A single count supports this clone. The chain has TRBV5-4 and TRBJ1-4; 9 bases agree with TRBD1. J was trimmed by 5 bases and V by 5 bases; bases with no gene match: 7. CDR3 size: 15 residues. The germline gives CDR1 SGHNT, CDR2 YYREEE (reference sequence). As DNA, the CDR3 is TGTGCCAGCAGGGCAGGGACAGGGAGGAATGAAAAACTGTTTTTT. This sequence encodes CASRAGTGRNEKLFF. The full variable domain, in which reference TRBV5-4 and TRBJ1-4 provide the parts outside the CDR3, is ETGVTQSPTHLIKTRGQQVTLRCSSQSGHNTVSWYQQALGQGPQFIFQYYREEENGRGNFPPRFSGLQFPNYSSELNVNALELDDSALYLCASRAGTGRNEKLFFGSGTQLSVL.

V usage is TRBV6-1 and J usage is TRBJ2-3, with 14 positions matching TRBD2. CDR3 length: 15 residues. Trimming cost V 8 bases and J 5 bases; bases outside gene matches: 6. Germline CDR1 and CDR2: MNHNS and SASEGT. The CDR3 reads CASGGLAGGGDTQYF. In DNA, the CDR3 is TGTGCCAGCGGCGGACTAGCGGGGGGAGGAGATACGCAGTATTTT.

This chain connects TRBV19 to TRBJ1-1; no reliable D call. Trimming pared 6 bases from V and 1 base from J, leaving 6 bases between. The germline V gene encodes CDR1 LNHDA and CDR2 SQIVND (reference sequence). The CDR3 is 12 amino acids. The CDR3 spells CASRAANTEAFF. DNA for the CDR3: TGTGCCAGTAGAGCGGCGAACACTGAAGCTTTCTTT.

The rearrangement joins TRBV5-4 to TRBJ2-7; D is uncertain. V was cut by 0 bases and J by 2 bases, with 9 bases left in between. The CDR3 sequence is 14 residues long. The germline gives CDR1 SGHNT, CDR2 YYREEE (reference sequence). CDR3 sequence (DNA): TGTGCCAGCAGCTTGGAGCGTCCCCCCTACGAGCAGTACTTC. Its protein product is CASSLERPPYEQYF.

V and J are TRBV7-6 and TRBJ2-1; 7 bases map to TRBD1. CDR1 is SGHVS, CDR2 FNYEAQ, per germline. The CDR3 consists of 14 residues. Trimming took 2 bases from V and 6 from J; bases not matched to a gene: 4. As DNA, the CDR3 is TGTGCCAGCAGCTTACGGGGACAGCTCAATGAGCAGTTCTTC. It yields the protein CASSLRGQLNEQFF.

J is TRBJ2-5 and V is TRBV7-6; D may be TRBD1 (6 bases). The CDR3 has 13 residues. Germline CDR1 SGHVS, CDR2 FNYEAQ. V was trimmed by 5 bases and J by 3 bases, leaving 10 bases between them. The CDR3 protein is CASSLDSEETQYF. CDR3 DNA sequence: TGTGCCAGCAGCCTGGACAGTGAAGAGACCCAGTACTTC.

The V call is TRBV10-3, the J call TRBJ1-5; no clear D. Germline CDR1 is ENHRY and CDR2 is SYGVKD. Between the trimmed V and J ends, which lost 0 bases and 5 bases, there was a span of 8 bases. The length of the CDR3 is 14 residues. The CDR3 DNA sequence: TGTGCCATCAGTGAGTCGGGGAGGGATCAGCCCCAGCATTTT. Translated: CAISESGRDQPQHF.

This clone was found once. The chain uses TRBV29-1 and TRBJ2-1; D call uncertain. This CDR3 comprises 13 residues. Trimming took off 3 bases at V and 2 bases at J, with 8 bases between the two ends. Germline values: CDR1 SQVTM, CDR2 ANQGSEA. DNA for the CDR3: TGCAGCGTTGATCGGAGCGCCTACAATGAGCAGTTCTTC. Translating gives CSVDRSAYNEQFF.

The chain is built from TRBV11-2 and TRBJ1-1; the D gene is possibly TRBD1 (6 bases). V dropped 3 bases and J dropped 3 bases, with 11 bases sitting between them. Germline V gives CDR1 SGHAT, CDR2 FQNNGV. This CDR3 is 14 amino acids long. DNA for the CDR3: TGTGCCAGCAGCTTTGATGGACAGTACACTGAAGCTTTCTTT. Amino acids: CASSFDGQYTEAFF.

The chain combines TRBV9 with TRBJ2-1; 8 bases map to TRBD2. Germline V CDR1 and CDR2: SGDLS, YYNGEE. There are 14 residues in the CDR3. With V trimmed by 4 bases and J by 5 bases, 5 bases remained unmatched. CDR3 DNA: TGTGCCAGCAGCTTTAGCGGGATCAACAATGAGCAGTTCTTC. Its protein product is CASSFSGINNEQFF. Combining the CDR3 with reference TRBV9 and TRBJ2-1 gives the whole variable domain DSGVTQTPKHLITATGQRVTLRCSPRSGDLSVYWYQQSLDQGLQFLIQYYNGEERAKGNILERFSAQQFPDLHSELNLSSLELGDSALYFCASSFSGINNEQFFGPGTRLTVL.